In this sample, the clone carrying this T cell receptor beta chain turned up a few times. Its cognate antigen is unknown. This record belongs to a study of vaccination effects on CD4 cells after COVID-19. Background on the study: It was a median of 72 days after the second dose that post-vaccine samples were obtained.

The length of the CDR3 is 14 residues. J was trimmed by 5 bases and V by 4 bases; bases with no gene match: 7. The germline V gene has CDR1 SGHTA and CDR2 FQGNSA. Sequencing was performed with immunoSEQ multiplex PCR; in TCRdb, only in-frame clones are kept and a portion is missing. The repertoire has under 80,000 clones, roughly 79% of them found once; the top ten carry approximately 0.95%. Using viral peptide pools, the ViraFEST assay grew out antigen-specific CD4+ T cells prior to sequencing. A roughly 10-day culture period preceded the isolation of CD4+ T cells. Of the BNT162b2 and mRNA-1273 vaccines, participants received two doses of one or the other. People in the vaccine group had not been infected with SARS-CoV-2 before, and their nucleocapsid antibodies were negative. Replacing half the medium with IL-2 medium was done on days 3 and 7.

This sequence originates from a human donor who received a COVID-19 vaccine. The J gene is TRBJ1-2, the V gene TRBV7-2; TRBD1 aligns across 7 bases. Material: CD4+ T cells from PBMCs cultured with HCoV-OC43 spike peptides, obtained after COVID-19 vaccination. Specified subset: HCoV-OC43 spike overlapping peptide pool stimulation. The CDR3 reads CASSWTGQPYGYTF. CDR3 sequence (DNA): TGTGCCAGCAGCTGGACGGGACAGCCTTATGGCTACACCTTC. The whole variable domain, filled in from reference TRBV7-2 and TRBJ1-2, reads GAGVSQSPSNKVTEKGKDVELRCDPISGHTALYWYRQSLGQGLEFLIYFQGNSAPDKSGLPSDRFSAERTGGSVSTLTIQRTQQEDSAVYLCASSWTGQPYGYTFGSGTRLTVV.